Detailed here is one TCR beta chain. The antigen it recognizes is unknown. Base qualities are not provided; no much larger clone lies one nucleotide away. This sample stems from a study of blood T cell repertoires in COVID-19 (TCRdb year 2020). General notes on the study: Samples from collaborators originated in the United States, Italy and Spain and spanned both the acute and convalescent phases of COVID-19. The material from the prospective study consisted of cDNA or gDNA derived from T cells, B-cell-depleted T cells, or PBMCs. A de-identified subject ID, COVID-19 status, age in years and sex were almost always included in the sample metadata. Deeply sampled blood TCRbeta repertoires from subjects exposed to, actively infected with, or recovered from COVID-19 were included in the dataset. HLA class I and class II types, where available, came from metadata supplied by the sample provider rather than from assay-based typing. A freely available public database, intended as a resource for researchers studying the immune response to SARS-CoV-2, is where the repertoires were released. The samples were drawn from two sources: the first 160 participants of the ongoing ImmuneRACE study, and 1,000 to 1,500 subjects contributed by 6 global collaborators.

TCRbeta CDR3 regions were amplified from genomic DNA by means of the immunoSEQ Assay, a bias-controlled multiplex PCR. From the authors' description of their analysis: Within the assay, amplification of reference gene primers was used to estimate how many nucleated cells each sample contained. Sequence reads were collapsed and filtered to measure the absolute abundance of every unique TCRbeta CDR3 rearrangement. For each sample, productive Simpson clonality was calculated as the square root of Simpson's diversity index over productive rearrangements. The source is immuneACCESS, and TCRdb retained only in-frame sequences with V and J called. Part of the clones is not carried over; for the studies checked, unresolved V genes explain less than half of this, and the remainder is unexplained. V, J and clone size derive from that table, while D and trimming were established from the DNA sequence. Here the sample has about 220,000 clones; around four fifths occur a single time. The ten largest clonotypes hold 20% of the sample.

The collaborating institutions used their own protocols to collect whole blood in K2EDTA tubes. Collaborator samples were shipped for TCRbeta analysis as frozen whole blood, isolated PBMCs, or DNA extracted from either sample type. V is reduced by 7 bases and J by 2 bases, leaving a spacing of 16 bases between them. The germline V gene yields SGHTA for CDR1 and FQGTGA for CDR2. The CDR3 starts with the cysteine, ends with the phenylalanine, and has 15 residues. Only the CDR3 portion is preserved as DNA: 45 bases, with reading frame beginning at the first base. Broader findings and caveats from the paper: How much clinical and demographic metadata was included differed by source and by participant, and the metadata was provided uncurated.

The source is a man aged 25 to 40 with active or convalescent COVID-19. The sample consisted of peripheral blood. The chain links TRBV7-3 with TRBJ2-3; TRBD2 might be the D gene, on 5 matching bases. The CDR3 sequence is CASTPSPTNTDTQYF. The DNA sequence is given as TGTGCCAGCACCCCCTCCCCGACTAACACAGATACGCAGTATTTT. This CDR3, with the reference TRBV7-3 and TRBJ2-3 proteins standing in past its ends, gives the full variable domain GAGVSQTPSNKVTEKGKYVELRCDPISGHTALYWYRQSLGQGPEFLIYFQGTGAADDSGLPNDRFFAVRPEGSVSTLKIQRTERGDSAVYLCASTPSPTNTDTQYFGPGTRLTVL.